These 18 T cell receptor beta chains came from one sample sequenced in a study of blood T cell repertoires in COVID-19. Measured with immunoSEQ multiplex PCR; TCRdb has only the in-frame clones, and not every one. The data show 470,000 or so clones, with roughly nine tenths seen just once and under 2.5% held by the top ten. The sample comprised PBMCs or T cells enriched from blood (not recorded which). The receptors here all came from a woman younger than 30 with acute COVID-19.

This rearrangement joins TRBV7-9 to TRBJ1-2; D not certain. The CDR3 totals 15 residues. V was cut by 1 base and J by 3 bases, with 12 bases left in between. In germline, CDR1 is SEHNR, CDR2 FQNEAQ (reference sequence). Here the CDR3 reads CASSLDAGLDYGYTF. The CDR3 nucleotides read TGTGCCAGCAGCTTAGATGCGGGTTTGGACTATGGCTACACCTTC.

The genes are TRBV9 and TRBJ2-7; 9 bases line up with TRBD1. The CDR3 is 16 amino acids. V shed 0 bases and J 4 bases; nucleotides not matched to a gene: 8. Germline V CDR1 and CDR2: SGDLS, YYNGEE. CDR3 sequence reads: CASSVGWDRVYYEQYF. For the CDR3, the DNA is TGTGCCAGCAGCGTAGGCTGGGACAGGGTTTATTACGAGCAGTACTTC. Based on the CDR3 plus reference TRBV9 and TRBJ2-7, the full variable domain is DSGVTQTPKHLITATGQRVTLRCSPRSGDLSVYWYQQSLDQGLQFLIQYYNGEERAKGNILERFSAQQFPDLHSELNLSSLELGDSALYFCASSVGWDRVYYEQYFGPGTRLTVT.

The count of this clone is one. The chain has TRBV4-1 and TRBJ1-4; 7 bases map to TRBD1. The CDR3 contains 14 residues. Germline V CDR1 and CDR2: MGHRA, YSYEKL. V lost 0 bases and J lost 8; bases outside the gene matches: 3. The CDR3 DNA sequence: TGCGCCAGCAGCCAAGAACAGGGGAACGAAAAACTGTTTTTT. Amino acid sequence: CASSQEQGNEKLFF.

This chain joins TRBV7-9 and TRBJ2-5, with 7 bases lining up with TRBD1. Germline V lookup: CDR1 SEHNR, CDR2 FQNEAQ (reference sequence). V dropped 2 bases and J dropped 0; count of bases not matched to a gene: 6. The length of the CDR3 is 16 residues. The DNA of the CDR3 is TGTGCCAGCAGCTTATTAGGGGGCCAGCACCAAGAGACCCAGTACTTC. The encoded protein is CASSLLGGQHQETQYF.

This clone was observed once. J is TRBJ1-5 and V is TRBV2; no definite D call. The V and J ends lost 8 bases and 0 bases respectively, with 8 bases between them. The CDR3 consists of 13 residues. In germline, CDR1 is SNHLY, CDR2 FYNNEI. CDR3 amino acids: CASRRDSNQPQHF. The CDR3 DNA reads TGTGCCAGCCGACGGGATAGCAATCAGCCCCAGCATTTT.

The chain combines TRBV18 with TRBJ1-2; D is possibly TRBD1 (5 bases). The germline V gene encodes CDR1 KGHSH and CDR2 LQKENI. V lost 2 bases and J lost 0, with 10 bases in between. The CDR3 consists of 15 residues. CDR3 nucleotides: TGTGCCAGCTCACCAAGTCAGGGTACTAACTATGGCTACACCTTC. Protein: CASSPSQGTNYGYTF.

The chain links TRBV5-8 to TRBJ1-5; no clear D. The CDR3 spans 15 residues. Trimming cost V 1 base and J 1 base, with 9 bases left between them. The germline gives CDR1 SGHTS, CDR2 YDEGEE. The CDR3 region has the DNA TGTGCCAGCAGCTTGCGCACTTGGAGCAATCAGCCCCAGCATTTT. Protein: CASSLRTWSNQPQHF.

This clone was counted once. The gene calls are TRBV10-3 and TRBJ1-1; no clear D. Trimming left V 2 bases short and J 3 bases short, with 10 bases between. Germline V gene lookup returns CDR1 ENHRY and CDR2 SYGVKD. The length of the CDR3 is 14 residues. The CDR3 region has the DNA TGTGCCATCAGTGAGACACACGGAGACACTGAAGCTTTCTTT. Translating gives CAISETHGDTEAFF.

This chain links TRBV7-3 with TRBJ2-1, with a weak D call TRBD2 (6 bases). Germline CDR1 SGHTA, CDR2 FQGTGA. The CDR3 is 14 amino acids. V lost 2 bases and J lost 4, with 9 bases in between. CDR3: CASSLRGRYNEQFF. CDR3 DNA: TGTGCCAGCAGCTTACGGGGGAGATACAATGAGCAGTTCTTC.

This clone has just one count. The V gene is TRBV7-3, the J gene TRBJ2-3, with D possibly matching TRBD2 (6 bases). CDR3 length: 15 residues. CDR1 is SGHTA and CDR2 is FQGTGA in the germline V gene. V lost 6 bases and J 1 base, leaving 14 bases between the germline ends. The CDR3 region is CASRPAGLGTDTQYF. Here the CDR3 DNA reads TGTGCCAGCAGGCCCGCGGGGCTCGGCACAGATACGCAGTATTTT.

The chain is built from TRBV5-1 and TRBJ1-5; no firm D call. The CDR3 has 14 amino acids. Germline lookup yields CDR1 SGHRS and CDR2 YFSETQ. V shed 4 bases and J shed 5 bases, with 13 bases lying between them. CDR3 nucleotides: TGCGCCAGCAGCCCCGACAACCCTGATCAGCCCCAGCATTTT. Translation gives CASSPDNPDQPQHF.

The gene calls are TRBV6-5 and TRBJ1-1; the match to TRBD1 covers 8 bases. Germline CDR1 and CDR2: MNHEY and SVGAGI. J was trimmed by 2 bases and V by 4 bases; bases with no gene match: 3. This CDR3 comprises 14 residues. CDR3 coding DNA: TGTGCCAGCAGTTCAGGGGGCTTCAACACTGAAGCTTTCTTT. As protein: CASSSGGFNTEAFF.

This chain uses TRBV5-4 with TRBJ2-3; 11 nucleotides line up with TRBD2. The V gene end was trimmed by 4 bases and the J gene end by 3 bases; junction bases not matched to a gene: 4. Germline V CDR1 and CDR2: SGHNT, YYREEE (reference sequence). The CDR3 extends over 15 amino acids. In nucleotides, the CDR3 is TGTGCCAGCAGCCTTACTAGCGGGAGAACAGATACGCAGTATTTT. Translation: CASSLTSGRTDTQYF. The complete variable domain, with remaining parts taken from reference TRBV5-4 and TRBJ2-3, reads ETGVTQSPTHLIKTRGQQVTLRCSSQSGHNTVSWYQQALGQGPQFIFQYYREEENGRGNFPPRFSGLQFPNYSSELNVNALELDDSALYLCASSLTSGRTDTQYFGPGTRLTVL.

CDR3 amino acids: CASSQGAGGQPQHF. Here the CDR3 DNA reads TGTGCCAGCAGCCAGGGGGCAGGGGGTCAGCCCCAGCATTTT. This chain links TRBV5-5 with TRBJ1-5; 8 bases agree with TRBD1. The CDR3 extends over 14 amino acids. Trimming cost V 4 bases and J 6 bases; bases outside gene matches: 6. Per germline, CDR1 SGHKS and CDR2 YYEKEE (reference sequence).

On this clone: The junction and the germline gene differ at one end; a read error may be behind it. The V and J genes are TRBV7-9 and TRBJ2-7; possibly TRBD1 for D (6 bases). This CDR3 has 18 residues. CDR1 is SEHNR, CDR2 FQNEAQ, per germline (reference sequence). The DNA for the CDR3 is TGTGCCAGCAGTTTAGGGTGGACCGGGACACAGAGCTCCTACGAGCAGTACTTC. Encoded protein: CASSLGWTGTQSSYEQYF.

The chain couples TRBV2 to TRBJ2-7, with D possibly matching TRBD1 (5 bases). V was trimmed by 6 bases and J by 6 bases, leaving 12 bases between them. This CDR3 has 12 residues. Germline values: CDR1 SNHLY, CDR2 FYNNEI. In DNA form, the CDR3 reads TGTGCCAGCAGGGCTGGGGCTAGCGAGCAGTACTTC. Translating gives CASRAGASEQYF.

The rearrangement links TRBV11-2 to TRBJ1-4, with TRBD1 as a possible D gene (5 bases). The CDR3 length is 14 residues. Between the trimmed V and J ends, which lost 1 base and 8 bases, there was a span of 11 bases. Germline V gene sequence: CDR1 SGHAT, CDR2 FQNNGV. The CDR3 loop reads CASSLGGEGEKLFF. The CDR3, as DNA: TGTGCCAGCAGCTTAGGGGGGGAAGGAGAAAAACTGTTTTTT.

J is TRBJ1-1 and V is TRBV2; 8 nucleotides align to TRBD1. The CDR3 runs 14 residues. V was clipped by 6 bases and J by 4 bases; unmatched bases: 7. Germline V gene data show CDR1 as SNHLY and CDR2 as FYNNEI. The CDR3 protein is CASSQGARGTEAFF. CDR3 in DNA: TGTGCCAGCAGCCAGGGGGCGAGGGGCACTGAAGCTTTCTTT.